This T cell receptor (beta chain) originates from a study of T cells in Graves' hyperthyroidism and ophthalmopathy. Germline loops: CDR1 SGHRS, CDR2 YFSETQ. The germline V and J ends were trimmed by 0 bases and 1 base, with 9 bases remaining between them. CDR3 length: 15 amino acids. Amplification yielded TCR beta CDR3 regions, with RNA transcripts as the source. HTBI primers drove first-round RT-PCR of the TCR CDR3. TCRdb analysed the multiplex PCR reads with MiXCR anew, one entry per CDR3 protein. Of approximately 350,000 distinct CDR3 sequences listed, roughly 15% are singletons. This clonotype was recorded at least ten times.

The V call is TRBV5-1, the J call TRBJ2-3; D may match TRBD1 or TRBD2 (5 bases each). This TCR came from a woman aged 60 to 75 with Graves' ophthalmopathy. Sequencing input: blood. The CDR3 coding sequence is TGCGCCAGCAGCTTGGACGGGGCTGGCACAGATACGCAGTATTTT. This translates into CASSLDGAGTDTQYF.